Below are 27 T cell receptor beta chains sequenced from a single sample in a study of blood T cell repertoires in COVID-19. The method was immunoSEQ multiplex PCR; TCRdb's version includes in-frame clones alone and lacks a portion of them. The sample contains fewer than 350,000 clones, around nine tenths of which appear only once. The specimen was PBMCs or T cells enriched from blood (not recorded which). These receptor sequences come from a woman aged 40 to 55 who had recovered from COVID-19.

The chain joins TRBV9 to TRBJ2-1, with D perhaps TRBD2 (5 bases). With 4 bases removed from V and 0 bases from J, the gap between germline ends came to 14 bases. The germline V gene has CDR1 SGDLS and CDR2 YYNGEE. The CDR3 extends over 16 amino acids. In nucleotides, the CDR3 is TGTGCCAGCAGCCAAAACCGGGGATTCTCCTACAATGAGCAGTTCTTC. Translating gives CASSQNRGFSYNEQFF. Using reference TRBV9 and TRBJ2-1 for the parts outside the CDR3, the full variable domain is DSGVTQTPKHLITATGQRVTLRCSPRSGDLSVYWYQQSLDQGLQFLIQYYNGEERAKGNILERFSAQQFPDLHSELNLSSLELGDSALYFCASSQNRGFSYNEQFFGPGTRLTVL.

The V gene is TRBV12-5, the J gene TRBJ2-1; D uncertain. The CDR3 has 13 amino acids. Germline CDR1 reads LGHNT; CDR2 reads FRNRAP. V was pared by 1 base and J by 6 bases, with 7 bases between. CDR3 bases: TGTGCTAGTGGTTTGGACGTAGCCAATGAGCAGTTCTTC. Its translation is CASGLDVANEQFF.

The V and J genes are TRBV7-6 and TRBJ2-1; 11 bases are shared with TRBD2. V shed 3 bases and J 8 bases; nucleotides not matched to a gene: 3. This CDR3 is 14 amino acids long. Per the germline V gene, CDR1 is SGHVS and CDR2 is FNYEAQ. The CDR3 DNA is TGTGCCAGCAGCTTGCTAGCGGGAGGCCATGAGCAGTTCTTC. It encodes CASSLLAGGHEQFF.

Only one count was recorded for this clone. The J gene is TRBJ2-3, the V gene TRBV5-1; tentatively, D is TRBD2 (5 bases). Germline V gene sequence: CDR1 SGHRS, CDR2 YFSETQ. V lost 2 bases and J lost 1, with 11 bases in between. CDR3 length: 15 amino acids. DNA of the CDR3: TGCGCCAGCAGCTTCGGGCAGAGGGGCACAGATACGCAGTATTTT. Translated: CASSFGQRGTDTQYF.

Written as DNA, the CDR3 is TGTGCCAGCAGCTCCTCTAGCAGGATAAGCACAGATACGCAGTATTTT. It codes for CASSSSSRISTDTQYF. The V call is TRBV13, the J call TRBJ2-3; tentative D call: TRBD2 (5 bases). The V end was cut by 4 bases, the J end by 0 bases, with 14 bases between. This CDR3 has 16 amino acids. Germline values: CDR1 PRHDT, CDR2 FYEKMQ (reference sequence).

In this sample, this clone turned up once. The chain joins TRBV24-1 to TRBJ2-3; no definite D call. Trimming left V 6 bases short and J 5 bases short, with 8 bases between. Germline V CDR1 and CDR2: KGHDR, SFDVKD. This CDR3 has 12 amino acids. CDR3 loop: CATSSLVDTQYF. The CDR3 nucleotides are TGTGCCACCAGTTCCCTCGTAGATACGCAGTATTTT.

In this sample, this clone turned up once. The chain carries TRBV29-1 and TRBJ1-2; D is ambiguous. CDR1 is SQVTM and CDR2 is ANQGSEA in the germline V gene. V was trimmed by 4 bases and J by 6 bases, leaving 18 bases between them. The CDR3 has 14 amino acids. The CDR3 loop reads CSVGRPPAGDGYTF. The DNA for the CDR3 is TGCAGCGTTGGACGGCCTCCGGCCGGGGATGGCTACACCTTC.

The V call is TRBV18, the J call TRBJ2-1, with D hard to call. V lost 3 bases to trimming and J lost 6 bases, with 15 bases between them. Germline loops: CDR1 KGHSH, CDR2 LQKENI. This CDR3 comprises 15 residues. The chain's CDR3 is CASSPQNYKTNEQFF. CDR3 nucleotide sequence: TGTGCCAGCTCACCTCAGAACTACAAGACCAATGAGCAGTTCTTC.

The rearrangement links TRBV11-2 to TRBJ1-2; TRBD1 aligns across 8 bases. The V gene's germline CDR1 is SGHAT and CDR2 FQNNGV. The CDR3 totals 14 residues. The V gene end was trimmed by 5 bases and the J gene end by 8 bases; junction bases not matched to a gene: 10. The chain's CDR3 is CASSPWQGAEGYTF. CDR3 DNA sequence: TGTGCCAGCAGCCCTTGGCAGGGGGCGGAAGGCTACACCTTC.

The genes are TRBV5-1 and TRBJ2-3; tentative D call: TRBD1 (6 bases). Trimming cost V 4 bases and J 3 bases, with 15 bases left between them. The germline V gene has CDR1 SGHRS and CDR2 YFSETQ. The CDR3 sequence is 15 residues long. The CDR3 DNA follows: TGCGCCAGCAGCCCAGGACAGATAAATACAGATACGCAGTATTTT. It is translated as CASSPGQINTDTQYF.

The rearrangement uses TRBV28 and TRBJ1-1; D gene unclear. The CDR3 has 16 amino acids. CDR1 is MDHEN, CDR2 SYDVKM, per germline. V lost 3 bases, J lost 4 bases, and 18 bases lay in between. CDR3 coding DNA: TGTGCCAGCAGTTTTAGTGGCACGGGGTCGATCACTGAAGCTTTCTTT. Amino acid sequence: CASSFSGTGSITEAFF.

V gene TRBV9 combines with J gene TRBJ1-1, with a weak D call TRBD1 (5 bases). The CDR3 extends over 15 amino acids. The germline gives CDR1 SGDLS, CDR2 YYNGEE. Trimming cost V 2 bases and J 0 bases, with 11 bases left between them. CDR3 amino acids: CASSVEGRLNTEAFF. Here the CDR3 DNA reads TGTGCCAGCAGCGTGGAGGGACGGCTGAACACTGAAGCTTTCTTT.

The chain employs TRBV24-1 and TRBJ2-3, with 7 bases identical to TRBD1. V was clipped by 2 bases and J by 2 bases; unmatched bases: 6. The germline V gene encodes CDR1 KGHDR and CDR2 SFDVKD. The CDR3 spans 16 residues. CDR3 in DNA: TGTGCCACCAGTGATTCCGGGACAGCCAACACAGATACGCAGTATTTT. This codes for CATSDSGTANTDTQYF.

This chain joins TRBV7-9 and TRBJ2-5; D is possibly TRBD1 (7 bases). Trimming left V 5 bases short and J 4 bases short, with 20 bases between. The CDR3 is 16 amino acids. Germline V gene sequence: CDR1 SEHNR, CDR2 FQNEAQ (reference sequence). CDR3 amino acids: CASSESTGRLRETQYF. The CDR3 DNA reads as TGTGCCAGCAGCGAGTCGACAGGGAGGCTAAGAGAGACCCAGTACTTC.

The chain joins TRBV5-1 to TRBJ2-2, with D uncertain. Between the trimmed V and J ends, which lost 2 bases and 1 base, there was a span of 6 bases. The CDR3 extends over 14 amino acids. Germline V gene sequence: CDR1 SGHRS, CDR2 YFSETQ. CDR3 in DNA: TGCGCCAGCAGCTTTACGGGGAACACCGGGGAGCTGTTTTTT. It codes for CASSFTGNTGELFF.

This chain connects TRBV7-2 to TRBJ2-1, with D tentatively TRBD1 (6 bases). CDR1 is SGHTA and CDR2 is FQGNSA in the germline V gene. Trimming removed 5 bases at V and 2 bases at J, with 16 bases between. The CDR3 consists of 16 residues. The CDR3 reads CASSPTGTTPYNEQFF. The CDR3 DNA is TGTGCCAGCAGCCCTACCGGGACAACCCCCTACAATGAGCAGTTCTTC. Together with reference TRBV7-2 and TRBJ2-1, the CDR3 gives the full variable domain: GAGVSQSPSNKVTEKGKDVELRCDPISGHTALYWYRQSLGQGLEFLIYFQGNSAPDKSGLPSDRFSAERTGGSVSTLTIQRTQQEDSAVYLCASSPTGTTPYNEQFFGPGTRLTVL.

J is TRBJ2-2 and V is TRBV28, with D possibly TRBD1 on 5 matching bases. Looked up from germline, CDR1 is MDHEN and CDR2 is SYDVKM. The V gene lost 6 bases and the J gene lost 7 bases, with 18 bases spanning the gap. This CDR3 region has 15 residues. The CDR3: CASRSIFREIGELFF. The DNA of the CDR3 is TGTGCCAGCAGATCAATTTTCAGGGAAATCGGGGAGCTGTTTTTT.

This clone turned up a few times. The chain has TRBV10-3 and TRBJ1-2; 8 bases fit TRBD1. This CDR3 region has 16 residues. The trim removed 6 bases at V and 0 bases at J, leaving 9 bases unmatched. Germline V gives CDR1 ENHRY, CDR2 SYGVKD. The CDR3 here is CAISPGTGLANYGYTF. In nucleotides, the CDR3 is TGTGCCATCAGCCCGGGGACAGGATTAGCTAACTATGGCTACACCTTC.

V usage is TRBV2 and J usage is TRBJ1-1, with no clear D. V was clipped by 7 bases and J by 6 bases, with 15 bases between them. Per germline, CDR1 SNHLY and CDR2 FYNNEI. The CDR3 sequence is 13 residues long. The CDR3, as DNA: TGTGCCAGCACCCCAATGCGTAGTTCTGAAGCTTTCTTT. As protein: CASTPMRSSEAFF.

This chain joins TRBV6-5 and TRBJ1-2; a possible D gene is TRBD1 (5 bases). The CDR3 runs to 15 residues. The ends were cut back, 0 bases at V and 4 bases at J, with 12 bases in the middle. Looked up from germline, CDR1 is MNHEY and CDR2 is SVGAGI. As DNA, the CDR3 is TGTGCCAGCAGTTACTCGGCAGGGCTCGTCTATGGCTACACCTTC. Encoded protein: CASSYSAGLVYGYTF.

V and J are TRBV5-1 and TRBJ2-7; D is uncertain. V was shortened by 3 bases and J by 1 base, with 2 bases between the two germline ends. Germline CDR1 reads SGHRS; CDR2 reads YFSETQ. The CDR3 is 11 amino acids. CDR3 in amino acids: CASSSSYEQYF. The CDR3 DNA sequence: TGCGCCAGCAGCTCATCCTACGAGCAGTACTTC.

This clone showed up just once. The chain joins TRBV11-2 to TRBJ1-1; D is possibly TRBD1 (5 bases). CDR1 SGHAT and CDR2 FQNNGV come from the germline V gene. Trimming left V 4 bases short and J 12 bases short, with 12 bases between. This CDR3 has 11 residues. CDR3 region: CASSSQGLSFF. The CDR3 DNA sequence: TGTGCCAGCAGCTCCCAGGGTCTTTCTTTCTTT.

V is TRBV2 and J is TRBJ2-4; 7 nucleotides match TRBD2. Trimming cost V 6 bases and J 1 base; bases outside gene matches: 12. The CDR3 consists of 17 residues. The germline gives CDR1 SNHLY, CDR2 FYNNEI. The CDR3 here is CASRAPGLSWAKNIQYF. CDR3 in DNA: TGTGCCAGCAGGGCCCCGGGACTATCCTGGGCCAAAAACATTCAGTACTTC.

J is TRBJ2-7 and V is TRBV7-8, with 9 positions matching TRBD2. The CDR3 extends over 15 amino acids. CDR1 is SGHVS and CDR2 is FQNEAQ in the germline V gene. V dropped 0 bases and J dropped 2; count of bases not matched to a gene: 2. CDR3 region: CASSLAQRGAYEQYF. The CDR3 DNA is TGTGCCAGCAGCTTAGCGCAGCGGGGGGCCTACGAGCAGTACTTC.

The chain couples TRBV3-1 (or the pseudogene TRBV3-2) to TRBJ2-7, with 7 bases matching TRBD2. Germline trimming cut 0 bases from V and 5 bases from J; bases unmatched to any gene: 7. Germline values: CDR1 LGHDT, CDR2 YNNKEL (reference sequence). This CDR3 spans 15 amino acids. CDR3 sequence (DNA): TGTGCCAGCAGCCAAGATTGGGGGGGAAGAAACGAGCAGTACTTC. Translation: CASSQDWGGRNEQYF.

V is TRBV29-1 and J is TRBJ2-1, with 12 bases identical to TRBD2. Germline V gene sequence: CDR1 SQVTM, CDR2 ANQGSEA. J was trimmed by 7 bases and V by 4 bases; bases with no gene match: 2. CDR3 length: 13 amino acids. The CDR3 nucleotides are TGCAGCGTTGCGACTAGCGGGAGAAATGAGCAGTTCTTC. The encoded protein is CSVATSGRNEQFF.

The chain links TRBV30 to TRBJ1-3, with D perhaps TRBD1 (6 bases). The CDR3 contains 13 residues. V lost 5 bases and J 8 bases, leaving 16 bases between the germline ends. Germline V gene data show CDR1 as GTSNPN and CDR2 as SVGIG (reference sequence). The CDR3 DNA sequence: TGTGCCTGGTCAGTGGGGGCATGGGACACCATATATTTT. This codes for CAWSVGAWDTIYF.